Listed below are T cell receptor beta chains from one sample, sequenced in a study of tumor and adjacent non-tumor tissue in lung cancer. TCRdb re-called the multiplex PCR reads with MiXCR, one entry per CDR3 protein. Among roughly 75,000 distinct CDR3 sequences listed, under 80% were seen once. The sequencing sample was made of lung tumor tissue. Receptors were obtained from a woman in her 50s with non-small cell lung cancer. CDR3s include the opening cysteine and the closing phenylalanine or tryptophan. The D gene is left open where the match is weak. Rows may omit the clone size; those that give it use once, few, many or a size class.

size	D	V	J	CDR3	DNA
NA	NA	TRBV9	TRBJ1-5	CASSIGIGDDSFNRPQHF	TGTGCCAGCAGCATAGGTATTGGGGATGACAGTTTCAATCGGCCCCAGCATTTT
NA	NA	TRBV11-2	TRBJ2-7	CARTSTSLSGREQYF	TGTGCCCGCACTTCCACATCCCTATCGGGACGGGAGCAGTACTTC
NA	NA	TRBV5-4	TRBJ1-2	CASSKDFDGYIF	TGTGCCAGCAGCAAGGACTTTGATGGATACATCTTC
NA	NA	TRBV10-2	TRBJ1-1	CTSNHNTEAFF	TGCACCAGCAACCACAACACTGAAGCTTTCTTT
NA	NA	TRBV12-3/TRBV12-4	TRBJ2-7	CAGSLPLGEQYF	TGTGCCGGCAGTTTACCACTCGGAGAGCAGTACTTC
NA	NA	TRBV6-6	TRBJ2-7	CVSTLPEGKQYF	TGTGTCAGCACTCTCCCTGAGGGCAAGCAGTACTTC
NA	NA	TRBV20-1	TRBJ2-4	CCARDAQGGFNIHYF	TGCTGTGCTAGAGACGCCCAGGGTGGATTTAACATTCATTACTTC
NA	NA	TRBV29-1	TRBJ2-1	CSVESPTRSSYNEQLF	TGCAGCGTTGAATCTCCGACTAGGAGCTCCTATAATGAGCAGTTGTTC
NA	TRBD2	TRBV29-1	TRBJ2-2	CSVEPLAGGRGGELFF	TGCAGCGTCGAACCTCTAGCGGGAGGACGAGGCGGGGAGCTGTTTTTT
few	TRBD1	TRBV4-1	TRBJ1-1	CASSQAAGTAASF	TGCGCCAGCAGCCAAGCTGCCGGGACAGCTGCTTCCTTT
many	TRBD2	TRBV6-1	TRBJ2-7	CASSRTGRPSSYEQYF	TGTGCCAGCAGCCGAACCGGGAGGCCTAGCTCCTACGAGCAGTACTTC
few	NA	TRBV4-1	TRBJ2-7	CANSQGTNGIYEQYF	TGCGCCAACAGCCAAGGTACTAACGGGATCTACGAGCAGTACTTC
NA	TRBD2	TRBV12-3/TRBV12-4	TRBJ2-7	CASRHGLEDTYEQYF	TGTGCCAGCAGACACGGACTAGAAGATACCTACGAGCAGTACTTC
NA	TRBD2	TRBV6-1	TRBJ2-2	CATSLAGDAGELFF	TGTGCCACCAGTCTAGCGGGAGACGCTGGGGAGCTGTTTTTT
NA	NA	TRBV11-2	TRBJ1-6	CASSLEADYNSHLHF	TGTGCGAGCAGCTTAGAGGCAGATTATAATTCACACCTCCACTTT
NA	NA	TRBV5-1	TRBJ1-1	CSSNPGVGSLLTEAFF	TGCTCCAGCAATCCGGGGGTAGGGAGCCTTCTGACCGAAGCTTTCTTT
once	NA	TRBV10-1	TRBJ2-7	CASRDYFYEQYF	TGCGCCAGCCGTGACTACTTCTACGAGCAGTACTTC
NA	TRBD2	TRBV6-1	TRBJ2-2	CACVAGLNTGELFF	TGTGCCTGCGTAGCGGGGCTTAACACCGGGGAGCTATTTTTT
once	TRBD1	TRBV11-2	TRBJ1-1	CASSFLYRGSEAFF	TGTGCCAGCAGCTTTTTGTACAGGGGCTCTGAGGCTTTCTTT
NA	NA	TRBV4-1	TRBJ2-1	CASSQELGSSYNQPFF	TGCGCCAGCAGCCAAGAGTTGGGGAGCTCCTACAACCAGCCGTTCTTC
many	TRBD1	TRBV5-5	TRBJ1-6	CASSDTRDRYNSPLHF	TGTGCCAGCAGCGATACCCGGGACAGGTATAATTCACCCCTCCACTTT
NA	NA	TRBV28	TRBJ1-2	CASTPGWRFYGYTF	TGTGCCAGCACCCCCGGGTGGAGGTTTTATGGTTACACCTTC
many	NA	TRBV4-1	TRBJ1-5	CASSQVPGGNQPQHF	TGCGCCAGCAGCCAAGTTCCGGGTGGCAATCAGCCCCAGCATTTT
NA	NA	TRBV4-2	TRBJ1-2	CASSQDSEQGDYGYTF	TGTGCCAGCAGCCAAGACTCGGAACAGGGAGACTATGGCTACACCTTC
NA	TRBD1	TRBV28	TRBJ1-1	CVSSLWGSQGAGGSEAFF	TGTGTCAGCAGTTTATGGGGGTCACAGGGGGCGGGTGGCAGTGAAGCTTTCTTT
NA	TRBD2	TRBV29-1	TRBJ2-7	CSIHTGRGNEQYF	TGCAGCATCCATACCGGGAGGGGAAACGAGCAGTACTTC
NA	TRBD1	TRBV12-3/TRBV12-4	TRBJ2-1	CTNSFTGGYNEQFF	TGTACCAACAGTTTTACAGGGGGATACAATGAGCAGTTCTTC
NA	NA	TRBV6-5	TRBJ2-2	CVSGVSGTAGELFF	TGTGTCAGCGGTGTTAGCGGGACAGCCGGGGAGTTGTTTTTT
once	NA	TRBV28	TRBJ2-1	CASSFGNYNERFF	TGTGCCAGCAGTTTTGGCAACTACAATGAGCGGTTCTTC
NA	NA	TRBV24-1	TRBJ2-7	CAASDKEWEIGEQYF	TGTGCCGCCAGTGATAAGGAGTGGGAGATTGGCGAGCAGTACTTC
NA	TRBD1	TRBV29-1	TRBJ2-7	CNVATGQGIEQYF	TGCAACGTTGCGACGGGACAGGGGATCGAGCAGTATTTC
many	NA	TRBV6-5	TRBJ2-5	CASSYNIPGGGETQYF	TGTGCCAGCAGTTATAATATCCCAGGGGGAGGGGAGACCCAGTACTTC
NA	NA	TRBV29-1	TRBJ2-4	CSVEDRGGVAKNIKYF	TGTAGCGTTGAAGATCGGGGTGGGGTAGCCAAAAACATTAAGTACTTC
NA	TRBD1	TRBV20-1	TRBJ1-1	CSASWDRVNTEASF	TGCAGTGCTAGTTGGGACAGGGTGAACACTGAAGCTTCCTTT
NA	NA	TRBV4-2	TRBJ2-3	CASSHDGPAGSDRQYF	TGTGCCAGCAGCCATGACGGACCCGCGGGATCAGATAGGCAGTATTTT
NA	NA	TRBV10-3	TRBJ1-1	CAISKITNAEAFF	TGTGCCATCAGTAAGATAACGAACGCTGAAGCTTTCTTT
NA	NA	TRBV5-1	TRBJ2-7	CASSAAGISFVEQYF	TGTGCCAGCAGCGCCGCCGGGATTAGCTTCGTCGAGCAGTACTTC
NA	NA	TRBV12-3/TRBV12-4	TRBJ2-1	CASSLELVTYDKQFF	TGTGCCAGCAGTTTAGAGCTAGTAACCTACGATAAGCAGTTCTTC
few	NA	TRBV29-1	TRBJ2-7	CSVQTRTGGEEDEQYF	TGCAGCGTTCAAACCCGGACCGGGGGTGAAGAAGACGAGCAGTACTTC
NA	NA	TRBV11-1	TRBJ2-1	CTSSPTSSTGDEQFF	TGTACCAGCAGCCCGACTTCTTCGACGGGCGATGAGCAATTCTTC
NA	NA	TRBV24-1	TRBJ2-1	CVTSPNGEDYNEQFF	TGTGTCACCAGTCCGAATGGAGAGGACTACAATGAGCAGTTCTTC
NA	NA	TRBV11-2	TRBJ1-5	CASSFDGSSNQPQHF	TGTGCCAGCAGTTTTGATGGGTCGAGCAATCAGCCCCAGCATTTT
once	NA	TRBV6-5	TRBJ2-5	CDSSPFQARFQETQYF	TGTGACAGCAGTCCTTTCCAGGCCAGGTTCCAAGAGACCCAGTACTTC